This entry lists 26 T cell receptor beta chains sequenced from one sample in a study of blood T cell repertoires in COVID-19. The assay was immunoSEQ multiplex PCR, and TCRdb's table has in-frame clones only and misses some. The table includes around 180,000 clones, roughly 85% detected once. Sequencing input: peripheral blood. The receptors derive from a woman of 80 years or more with active or convalescent COVID-19.

This chain joins TRBV28 and TRBJ1-2; TRBD1 aligns across 9 bases. The V and J ends lost 4 bases and 6 bases, in that order; junction bases with no gene match: 12. In germline, CDR1 is MDHEN, CDR2 SYDVKM. The CDR3 is made up of 16 amino acids. Written as DNA, the CDR3 is TGTGCCAGCAGTTCCGCCGGGACAGGGAGGAGGGATGGCTACACCTTC. Translating gives CASSSAGTGRRDGYTF.

This clone has a single count. The chain employs TRBV7-3 and TRBJ2-3, with 7 bases lining up with TRBD1. This CDR3 contains 15 residues. Germline CDR1 reads SGHTA; CDR2 reads FQGTGA. Losses at the gene ends were 5 bases for V and 4 bases for J; bases not matched to a gene: 9. CDR3 sequence reads: CASSPQTGRPDTQYF. The CDR3 coding sequence is TGTGCCAGCAGCCCCCAGACAGGGCGGCCAGATACGCAGTATTTT.

The J gene is TRBJ2-2, the V gene TRBV6-1; 7 bases agree with TRBD1. V was pared by 1 base and J by 6 bases, with 5 bases of the junction left unmatched. Germline V gene data show CDR1 as MNHNS and CDR2 as SASEGT. The CDR3 spans 15 residues. CDR3 sequence reads: CASSEGQGIAGELFF. The CDR3 region has the DNA TGTGCCAGCAGTGAAGGACAGGGTATCGCCGGGGAGCTGTTTTTT.

This clone was observed a single time. V is TRBV3-1 (or the pseudogene TRBV3-2) and J is TRBJ1-4; TRBD1 matches 7 bases. The junction had 6 bases not matched to a gene; V was cut back by 4 bases and J by 7 bases. Per the germline V gene, CDR1 is LGHDT and CDR2 is YNNKEL (reference sequence). CDR3 length: 14 residues. The chain's CDR3 is CASSLGGAGEKLFF. The CDR3 DNA sequence: TGTGCCAGCAGCCTAGGGGGCGCGGGTGAAAAACTGTTTTTT.

This chain joins TRBV5-1 and TRBJ1-6; 9 bases line up with TRBD1. Germline assignment: CDR1 SGHRS and CDR2 YFSETQ. The V gene end was trimmed by 5 bases and the J gene end by 7 bases; junction bases not matched to a gene: 7. The CDR3 is 15 residues long. CDR3 DNA: TGCGCCAGCAGTACGGACAGGGGACTGAATTCACCCCTCCACTTT. It yields the protein CASSTDRGLNSPLHF.

This sequence joins TRBV6-5 and TRBJ1-6; D gene uncertain. The CDR3 spans 15 residues. V was pared by 8 bases and J by 7 bases, with 18 bases between. From germline, CDR1 is MNHEY and CDR2 SVGAGI. CDR3 nucleotide sequence: TGTGCCAGCCCGTCCCCGCCCGGGGTGAATTCACCCCTCCACTTT. The encoded protein is CASPSPPGVNSPLHF.

The V and J genes are TRBV5-1 and TRBJ2-3, with 10 bases lining up with TRBD2. V was pared by 1 base and J by 4 bases, with 3 bases of the junction left unmatched. The CDR3 spans 15 residues. Looked up from germline, CDR1 is SGHRS and CDR2 is YFSETQ. CDR3 nucleotide sequence: TGCGCCAGCAGCTTGAGGACTAGCGGATCAGATACGCAGTATTTT. Its translation: CASSLRTSGSDTQYF.

The chain employs TRBV19 and TRBJ1-6; tentatively, D is TRBD1 (5 bases). The CDR3 has 13 amino acids. Germline V CDR1 and CDR2: LNHDA, SQIVND (reference sequence). V dropped 6 bases and J dropped 6 bases, with 9 bases sitting between them. In DNA form, the CDR3 reads TGTGCCAGTAGCGACAGCTCTAATTCACCCCTCCACTTT. Its translation: CASSDSSNSPLHF.

The chain couples TRBV4-1 to TRBJ1-3, with 7 bases that match TRBD1. Trimming at V came to 3 bases and at J to 2 bases, leaving 4 bases not matched to a gene. The CDR3 totals 15 residues. Germline CDR1 and CDR2: MGHRA and YSYEKL. CDR3 residues: CASSHLTGTGNTIYF. The CDR3 DNA reads TGCGCCAGCAGCCACCTGACAGGGACTGGAAACACCATATATTTT.

The V and J genes are TRBV9 and TRBJ1-1; no clear D gene. The CDR3 is made up of 17 amino acids. Per the germline V gene, CDR1 is SGDLS and CDR2 is YYNGEE. Trimming shortened V by 0 bases and J by 5 bases, and 20 bases separated the two germline ends. The CDR3, as DNA: TGTGCCAGCAGCGTAGTATTATCGGACCCCGGGGAGACTGAAGCTTTCTTT. Encoded protein: CASSVVLSDPGETEAFF.

Of note for this clone: Mismatch with germline at one junction end may stem from a read error. The chain couples TRBV6-5 to TRBJ1-2, with D unclear. In germline, CDR1 is MNHEY, CDR2 SVGAGI. This CDR3 is 11 amino acids long. As DNA, the CDR3 is TGTGCCAGCAGTAACTCAGCGGGCTACACCTTC. This sequence encodes CASSNSAGYTF.

J is TRBJ2-5 and V is TRBV19; 9 bases map to TRBD1. CDR1 LNHDA and CDR2 SQIVND come from the germline V gene (reference sequence). V lost 4 bases to trimming and J lost 6 bases; unmatched junction nucleotides: 3. This CDR3 spans 13 amino acids. The CDR3 region has the DNA TGTGCCAGTAGTACCGGGACAGGGAAGACCCAGTACTTC. Translating it yields CASSTGTGKTQYF.

CDR3 DNA: TGTGCCAGCAGCGAGACAGGGTGGGACTCTGGAAACACCATATATTTT. This gives the protein CASSETGWDSGNTIYF. The V gene is TRBV5-5, the J gene TRBJ1-3; 7 positions agree with TRBD1. The V and J ends lost 4 bases and 0 bases, in that order; junction bases with no gene match: 7. Per the germline V gene, CDR1 is SGHKS and CDR2 is YYEKEE (reference sequence). This CDR3 contains 16 residues.

The J gene is TRBJ2-5, the V gene TRBV7-9; D gene ambiguous. V shed 5 bases and J shed 3 bases, with 10 bases lying between them. Germline assignment: CDR1 SEHNR and CDR2 FQNEAQ (reference sequence). The CDR3 sequence is 13 residues long. This chain's CDR3 is CASSAMAKETQYF. CDR3 nucleotides: TGTGCCAGCAGCGCAATGGCCAAAGAGACCCAGTACTTC. Supplemented by reference TRBV7-9 and TRBJ2-5, the full variable domain reads DTGVSQNPRHKITKRGQNVTFRCDPISEHNRLYWYRQTLGQGPEFLTYFQNEAQLEKSRLLSDRFSAERPKGSFSTLEIQRTEQGDSAMYLCASSAMAKETQYFGPGTRLLVL.

The rearrangement links TRBV11-3 to TRBJ2-5; D call uncertain. The CDR3 extends over 13 amino acids. Germline CDR1 and CDR2: SGHNT and YENEEA. Trimming took off 2 bases at V and 5 bases at J, with 9 bases between the two ends. CDR3 DNA: TGTGCCAGCAGCTTACTCCCCGCGGAGACCCAGTACTTC. The encoded protein is CASSLLPAETQYF.

The CDR3 reads CASSPLGTGGNTIYF. The CDR3 bases are TGTGCCAGCAGCCCTCTGGGGACAGGGGGAAACACCATATATTTT. This rearrangement joins TRBV7-6 to TRBJ1-3; TRBD1 matches 9 bases. V lost 5 bases and J lost 4; bases outside the gene matches: 6. This CDR3 region has 15 residues. Germline V gene data show CDR1 as SGHVS and CDR2 as FNYEAQ.

The chain joins TRBV2 to TRBJ2-1, with D tentatively TRBD2 (6 bases). CDR1 is SNHLY, CDR2 FYNNEI, per germline. V was pared by 4 bases and J by 4 bases, with 14 bases between. This CDR3 is built from 15 residues. This chain's CDR3 is CASSGREFNYNEQFF. The CDR3 DNA reads TGTGCCAGCAGTGGCCGGGAGTTTAATTACAATGAGCAGTTCTTC.

This clone showed up just once. V and J are TRBV5-6 and TRBJ1-1; TRBD1 might be the D (5 bases). The CDR3 spans 15 residues. Between the trimmed V and J ends, which lost 0 bases and 4 bases, there was a span of 13 bases. CDR1 and CDR2 from the germline V gene are SGHDT and YYEEEE. This CDR3 is CASSLAAGGGTEAFF. In DNA form, the CDR3 reads TGTGCCAGCAGCTTGGCGGCGGGGGGAGGCACTGAAGCTTTCTTT. The full variable domain, rest sourced from reference TRBV5-6 and TRBJ1-1, is DAGVTQSPTHLIKTRGQQVTLRCSPKSGHDTVSWYQQALGQGPQFIFQYYEEEERQRGNFPDRFSGHQFPNYSSELNVNALLLGDSALYLCASSLAAGGGTEAFFGQGTRLTVV.

V usage is TRBV7-9 and J usage is TRBJ2-7; D is perhaps TRBD2 (6 bases). Germline lookup yields CDR1 SEHNR and CDR2 FQNEAQ (reference sequence). Trimming removed 5 bases at V and 6 bases at J, with 26 bases between. The CDR3 loop spans 17 amino acids. The CDR3 protein is CASSQAIGLAVKREQYF. CDR3 nucleotide sequence: TGTGCCAGCAGCCAGGCCATCGGATTAGCGGTAAAACGCGAGCAGTACTTC.

This clone was detected a few times. The chain couples TRBV19 to TRBJ2-1; TRBD2 is a possible D gene (5 bases). This CDR3 is 13 amino acids long. Trimming removed 5 bases at V and 4 bases at J, with 9 bases between. Germline V CDR1 and CDR2: LNHDA, SQIVND (reference sequence). The CDR3 is CASSVGIYNEQFF. The CDR3 DNA reads TGTGCCAGTAGTGTCGGGATTTACAATGAGCAGTTCTTC.

This sequence joins TRBV10-3 and TRBJ1-2; possibly TRBD1 for D (5 bases). The length of the CDR3 is 13 residues. Germline V gene data show CDR1 as ENHRY and CDR2 as SYGVKD. Trimming shortened V by 6 bases and J by 5 bases, and 13 bases separated the two germline ends. CDR3 region: CAISPEQAYGYTF. Written as DNA, the CDR3 is TGTGCCATCAGCCCCGAACAGGCTTATGGCTACACCTTC.

The chain is built from TRBV4-1 and TRBJ2-3; D perhaps matches TRBD2 (5 bases). V was cut by 1 base and J by 2 bases, with 10 bases left in between. The CDR3 extends over 15 amino acids. Germline assignment: CDR1 MGHRA and CDR2 YSYEKL. The CDR3 DNA follows: TGCGCCAGCAGCCAAGCCGGACTCCTCACAGATACGCAGTATTTT. Translated: CASSQAGLLTDTQYF.

The V gene is TRBV5-1, the J gene TRBJ2-7; D possibly corresponds to TRBD1 (6 bases). The CDR3 is made up of 14 amino acids. Germline CDR1 SGHRS, CDR2 YFSETQ. The V end was cut by 0 bases, the J end by 4 bases, with 11 bases between. CDR3 in DNA: TGCGCCAGCAGCTTGGTGGGCAGGGGATACGAGCAGTACTTC. Translated, it gives CASSLVGRGYEQYF.

This clone was counted once. The V and J genes are TRBV3-1 (or the pseudogene TRBV3-2) and TRBJ1-1; D call uncertain. There are 15 residues in the CDR3. Germline CDR1 reads LGHDT; CDR2 reads YNNKEL (reference sequence). The V gene lost 3 bases and the J gene lost 10 bases, with 21 bases spanning the gap. CDR3 in DNA: TGTGCCAGCAGCCAGGTTCGGACGGGGTTAGCCGGAGCTTTCTTT. Translating gives CASSQVRTGLAGAFF.

This clone appeared a few times. The genes are TRBV6-5 and TRBJ1-1, with D maybe TRBD1 (5 bases). Trimming stripped 6 bases from V and 0 bases from J, with 11 bases between. Germline CDR1 and CDR2: MNHEY and SVGAGI. The CDR3 loop spans 14 amino acids. CDR3 residues: CASRSQGVNTEAFF. CDR3 nucleotide sequence: TGTGCCAGCAGGTCCCAGGGTGTGAACACTGAAGCTTTCTTT.

V usage is TRBV6-4 and J usage is TRBJ1-1; D might be TRBD1 (5 bases). V lost 6 bases and J 3 bases, leaving 17 bases between the germline ends. Germline V gene data show CDR1 as MRHNA and CDR2 as SNTAGT. The CDR3 runs to 15 residues. CDR3 amino acids: CASRRDSRKDTEAFF. In nucleotides, the CDR3 is TGTGCCAGCAGGAGGGACTCCCGGAAAGACACTGAAGCTTTCTTT.